These 10 T cell receptor beta chains were sequenced from one sample in a study of blood T cell repertoires in COVID-19. Generated by immunoSEQ multiplex PCR, the TCRdb table keeps only in-frame clones and is missing some. Among 400,000 to 500,000 clones, roughly 90% were seen once, and the ten largest hold 1.4%. Input material: PBMCs or T cells enriched from blood (not recorded which). These receptors all come from a woman between 18 and 29 years old who had been exposed to COVID-19.

This clone showed up many times. V usage is TRBV4-1 and J usage is TRBJ1-6; D unresolved. The CDR3 extends over 15 amino acids. CDR1 is MGHRA, CDR2 YSYEKL, per germline. Trimming removed 0 bases from V and 9 bases from J, with 12 bases in between. The CDR3 region is CASSQDSTMGSPLHF. The CDR3 coding sequence is TGCGCCAGCAGCCAAGATTCGACTATGGGTTCACCCCTCCACTTT.

V and J are TRBV29-1 and TRBJ1-1; D perhaps matches TRBD1 (6 bases). Germline CDR1 SQVTM, CDR2 ANQGSEA. Between the trimmed V and J ends, which lost 7 bases and 2 bases, there was a span of 14 bases. This CDR3 has 13 residues. This CDR3 is CSGRGRGNTEAFF. The DNA of the CDR3 is TGCAGCGGCAGGGGACGGGGTAACACTGAAGCTTTCTTT.

CDR3 nucleotides: TGTGCCAGCAGTGAGCTTCCGAGGACTGAAGCTTTCTTT. Amino acids: CASSELPRTEAFF. The chain recombines TRBV6-1 with TRBJ1-1; no definite D call. CDR3 length: 13 amino acids. CDR1 and CDR2 from the germline V gene are MNHNS and SASEGT. Trimming cost V 3 bases and J 5 bases, with 10 bases left between them.

This chain joins TRBV7-7 and TRBJ1-3, with D possibly matching TRBD1 (5 bases). The CDR3 runs to 15 residues. Germline V gene data show CDR1 as SSHAT and CDR2 as FNYEAQ (reference sequence). Trimming left V 4 bases short and J 2 bases short, with 12 bases between. CDR3 in amino acids: CASSSGPAPGNTIYF. The CDR3 nucleotides read TGTGCCAGCAGCTCAGGGCCAGCACCTGGAAACACCATATATTTT.

This clone turned up a few times. The CDR3 is CASSQLFGKNTEAFF. The CDR3 nucleotides read TGCGCCAGCAGTCAATTATTTGGCAAAAACACTGAAGCTTTCTTT. This chain joins TRBV23-1 and TRBJ1-1; no definite D call. TRBV23-1 is an ORF, and what it does is uncertain. V gave up 1 base and J gave up 2 bases, with 11 bases separating them. The CDR3 runs 15 residues.

This chain joins TRBV7-2 and TRBJ2-7; 15 positions match TRBD2. Germline lookup yields CDR1 SGHTA and CDR2 FQGNSA. V lost 3 bases to trimming and J lost 5 bases; unmatched junction nucleotides: 14. This CDR3 has 19 amino acids. CDR3: CASSFIGTSGGIIQNEQYF. The DNA of the CDR3 is TGTGCCAGCAGCTTCATCGGGACTAGCGGGGGGATCATCCAGAACGAGCAGTACTTC.

The J gene is TRBJ2-2, the V gene TRBV19; TRBD2 matches at 12 bases. Trimming took 3 bases from V and 9 from J; bases not matched to a gene: 5. The CDR3 consists of 15 residues. Germline loops: CDR1 LNHDA, CDR2 SQIVND (reference sequence). The CDR3 DNA follows: TGTGCCAGTAGTATTTCTAGCGGGAGGGCCTGGGAGCTGTTTTTT. This encodes CASSISSGRAWELFF.

V and J are TRBV4-1 and TRBJ1-3; D gene ambiguous. This CDR3 comprises 15 residues. Germline V gives CDR1 MGHRA, CDR2 YSYEKL. Between the trimmed V and J ends, which lost 0 bases and 4 bases, there was a span of 10 bases. The CDR3 DNA follows: TGCGCCAGCAGCCAAGATTTATCGGGGGGAAACACCATATATTTT. This translates into CASSQDLSGGNTIYF.

This chain connects TRBV14 to TRBJ1-3, with D unclear. Trimming shortened V by 5 bases and J by 8 bases, and 10 bases separated the two germline ends. Looked up from germline, CDR1 is SGHDN and CDR2 is FVKESK. CDR3 length equals 12 residues. The CDR3 coding sequence is TGTGCCAGCAGCTTGGGGAGTCACACCATATATTTT. Amino acids: CASSLGSHTIYF.

CDR3 bases: TGTGCCAGCAGTTACGCCGCCGGGGTCCAGCCCCAGCATTTT. It yields the protein CASSYAAGVQPQHF. V is TRBV6-5 and J is TRBJ1-5; D remains ambiguous. The V gene lost 2 bases and the J gene lost 7 bases, with 12 bases spanning the gap. CDR1 MNHEY and CDR2 SVGAGI come from the germline V gene. The CDR3 has 14 residues.